These T cell receptor beta chains were read from a single sample in a study of blood T cell repertoires in COVID-19. The method was immunoSEQ multiplex PCR; TCRdb's version includes in-frame clones alone and lacks a portion of them. The sample includes about 130,000 clones, around 76% seen only once; the top ten take approximately 5.7%. The sample was peripheral blood. The receptors shown here come from a man aged 60 to 75 with acute or convalescent COVID-19. Both conserved end residues are part of each CDR3. A D gene is named only where the DNA matches it firmly. The listing skips clone size in some rows; elsewhere it reads once, few, many or a size class.

>few|NA|TRBJ2-7|TRBV7-8
CASSLGLAYEQYF
TGTGCCAGCAGCTTAGGACTAGCCTACGAGCAGTACTTC
>NA|NA|TRBJ2-2|TRBV7-2
CASSFGGNTGELFF
TGTGCCAGCAGCTTCGGCGGGAACACCGGGGAGCTGTTTTTT
>NA|TRBD1|TRBJ1-5|TRBV27
CASSSLRQGSNQPQHF
TGTGCCAGCAGCTCCCTAAGACAGGGAAGCAATCAGCCCCAGCATTTT
>NA|NA|TRBJ1-5|TRBV7-8
CASSLFTRVNQPQHF
TGTGCCAGCAGCTTATTTACCAGGGTCAATCAGCCCCAGCATTTT
>NA|NA|TRBJ2-2|TRBV11-2
CASSFNLGRGTGELFF
TGTGCCAGCAGCTTTAATTTGGGCCGGGGCACCGGGGAGCTGTTTTTT
>few|NA|TRBJ1-3|TRBV5-1
CASSIRGHSSGNTIYF
TGCGCCAGCAGCATACGGGGACATAGCTCTGGAAACACCATATATTTT
>many|NA|TRBJ1-5|TRBV19
CASSSDRLQGYSNQPQHF
TGTGCCAGTAGCTCCGATAGGTTGCAGGGTTATAGCAATCAGCCCCAGCATTTT
>once|NA|TRBJ2-2|TRBV5-1
CASSLVVGAKGELFF
TGCGCCAGCAGCTTGGTTGTGGGGGCAAAGGGGGAGCTGTTTTTT
>NA|NA|TRBJ1-4|TRBV5-6
CASSFQPSTTNEKLFF
TGTGCCAGCAGCTTCCAACCGTCTACAACTAATGAAAAACTGTTTTTT
>few|NA|TRBJ1-4|TRBV28
CASSFPQGNEKLFF
TGTGCCAGCAGTTTCCCTCAGGGTAATGAAAAACTGTTTTTT